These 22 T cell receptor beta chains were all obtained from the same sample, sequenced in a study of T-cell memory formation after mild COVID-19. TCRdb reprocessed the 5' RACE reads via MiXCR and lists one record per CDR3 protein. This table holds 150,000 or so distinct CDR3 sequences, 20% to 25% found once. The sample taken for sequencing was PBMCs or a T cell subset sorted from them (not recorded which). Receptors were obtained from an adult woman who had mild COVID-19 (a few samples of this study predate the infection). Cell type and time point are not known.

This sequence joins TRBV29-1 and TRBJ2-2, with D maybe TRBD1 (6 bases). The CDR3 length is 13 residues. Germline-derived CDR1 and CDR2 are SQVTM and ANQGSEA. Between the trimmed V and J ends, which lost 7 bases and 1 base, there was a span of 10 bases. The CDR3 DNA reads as TGCAGCGCCTCGGGACAGAACACCGGGGAGCTGTTTTTT. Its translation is CSASGQNTGELFF.

CDR3 bases: TGTGCCAGCAGCCCCCCTCGAGGGTACGCCGAGCAGTACTTC. It specifies CASSPPRGYAEQYF. V gene TRBV12-3 or TRBV12-4 combines with J gene TRBJ2-7; the D gene is possibly TRBD2 (5 bases). The V end lost 6 bases, the J end lost 6 bases, and 18 bases lay between the germline ends. The length of the CDR3 is 14 residues.

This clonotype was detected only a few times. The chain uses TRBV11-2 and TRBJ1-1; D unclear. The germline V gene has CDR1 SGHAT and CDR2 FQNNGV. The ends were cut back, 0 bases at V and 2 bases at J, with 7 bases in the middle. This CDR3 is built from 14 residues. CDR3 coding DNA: TGTGCCAGCAGCTTAGATGCAGTAAACACTGAAGCTTTCTTT. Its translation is CASSLDAVNTEAFF.

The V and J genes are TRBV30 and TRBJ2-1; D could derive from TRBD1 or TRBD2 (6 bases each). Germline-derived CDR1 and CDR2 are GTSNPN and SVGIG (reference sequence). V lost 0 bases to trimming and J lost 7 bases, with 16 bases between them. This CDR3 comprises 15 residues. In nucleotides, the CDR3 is TGTGCCTGGAGTGTGGGGGGCCCCTCGAGGAATGAGCAGTTCTTC. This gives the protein CAWSVGGPSRNEQFF.

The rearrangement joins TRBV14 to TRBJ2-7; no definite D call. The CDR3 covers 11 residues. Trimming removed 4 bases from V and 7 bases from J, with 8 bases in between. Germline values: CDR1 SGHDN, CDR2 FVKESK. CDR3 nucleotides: TGTGCCAGCAGCCGATTCGGGGAGCAGTACTTC. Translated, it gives CASSRFGEQYF.

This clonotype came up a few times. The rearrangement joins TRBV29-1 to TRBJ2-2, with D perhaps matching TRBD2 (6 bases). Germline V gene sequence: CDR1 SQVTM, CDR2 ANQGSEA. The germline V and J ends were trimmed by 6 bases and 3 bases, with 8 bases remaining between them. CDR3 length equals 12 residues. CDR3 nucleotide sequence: TGCAGCGTACAGCGGGACACCGGGGAGCTGTTTTTT. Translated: CSVQRDTGELFF.

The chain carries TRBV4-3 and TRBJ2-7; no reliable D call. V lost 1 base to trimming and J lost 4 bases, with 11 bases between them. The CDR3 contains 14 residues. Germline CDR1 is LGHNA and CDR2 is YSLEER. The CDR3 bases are TGCGCCAGCAGCCAAGTGGCTGGGCAGTACGAGCAGTACTTC. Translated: CASSQVAGQYEQYF.

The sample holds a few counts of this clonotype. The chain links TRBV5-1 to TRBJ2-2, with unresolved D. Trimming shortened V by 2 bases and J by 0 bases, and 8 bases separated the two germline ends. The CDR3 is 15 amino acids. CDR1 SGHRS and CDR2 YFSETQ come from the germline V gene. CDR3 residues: CASSFTESNTGELFF. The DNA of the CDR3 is TGCGCCAGCAGCTTCACAGAGTCGAACACCGGGGAGCTGTTTTTT.

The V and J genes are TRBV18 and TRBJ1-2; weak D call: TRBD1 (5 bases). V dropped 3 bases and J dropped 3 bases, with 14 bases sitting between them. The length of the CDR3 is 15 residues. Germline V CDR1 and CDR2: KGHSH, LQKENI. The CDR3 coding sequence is TGTGCCAGCTCACCCTCCGGGACGGATCACTATGGCTACACCTTC. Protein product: CASSPSGTDHYGYTF.

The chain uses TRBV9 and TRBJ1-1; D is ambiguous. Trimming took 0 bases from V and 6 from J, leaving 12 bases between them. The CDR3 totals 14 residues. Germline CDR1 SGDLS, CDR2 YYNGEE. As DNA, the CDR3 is TGTGCCAGCAGCGTAGGGCTCCTTGGGTCTGAAGCTTTCTTT. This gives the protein CASSVGLLGSEAFF.

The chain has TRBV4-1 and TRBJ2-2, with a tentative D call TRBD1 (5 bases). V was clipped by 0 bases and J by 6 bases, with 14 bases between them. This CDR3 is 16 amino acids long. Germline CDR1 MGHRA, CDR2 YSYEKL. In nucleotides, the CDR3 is TGCGCCAGCAGCCAAGAGATGGTGACAGTTGCCGGGGAGCTGTTTTTT. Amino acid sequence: CASSQEMVTVAGELFF.

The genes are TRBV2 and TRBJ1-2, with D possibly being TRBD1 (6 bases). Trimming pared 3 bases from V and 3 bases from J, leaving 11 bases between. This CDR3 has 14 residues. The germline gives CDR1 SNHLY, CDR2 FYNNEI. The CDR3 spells CASSDTAGDYGYTF. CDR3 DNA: TGTGCCAGCAGTGATACGGCAGGGGACTATGGCTACACCTTC. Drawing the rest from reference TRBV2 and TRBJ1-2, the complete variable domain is EPEVTQTPSHQVTQMGQEVILRCVPISNHLYFYWYRQILGQKVEFLVSFYNNEISEKSEIFDDQFSVERPDGSNFTLKIRSTKLEDSAMYFCASSDTAGDYGYTFGSGTRLTVV.

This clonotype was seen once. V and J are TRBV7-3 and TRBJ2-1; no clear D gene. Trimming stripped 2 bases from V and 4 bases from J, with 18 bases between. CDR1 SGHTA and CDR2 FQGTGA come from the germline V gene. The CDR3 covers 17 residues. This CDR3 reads CASSLWVQTPSYNEQFF. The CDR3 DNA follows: TGTGCCAGCAGCTTATGGGTCCAAACCCCAAGTTACAATGAGCAGTTCTTC.

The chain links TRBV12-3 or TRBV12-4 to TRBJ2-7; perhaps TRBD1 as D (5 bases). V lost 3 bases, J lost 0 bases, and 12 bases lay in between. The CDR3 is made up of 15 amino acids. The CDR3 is CASSFDSSSSYEQYF. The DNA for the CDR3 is TGTGCCAGCAGTTTTGACAGTTCGAGCTCCTACGAGCAGTACTTC.

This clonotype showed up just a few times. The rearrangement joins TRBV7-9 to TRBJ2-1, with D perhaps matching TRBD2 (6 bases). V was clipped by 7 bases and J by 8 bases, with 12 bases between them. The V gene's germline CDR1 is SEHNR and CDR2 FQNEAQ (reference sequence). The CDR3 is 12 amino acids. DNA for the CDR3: TGTGCCAGCAACAGCGGGCTGGATGAGCAGTTCTTC. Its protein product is CASNSGLDEQFF.

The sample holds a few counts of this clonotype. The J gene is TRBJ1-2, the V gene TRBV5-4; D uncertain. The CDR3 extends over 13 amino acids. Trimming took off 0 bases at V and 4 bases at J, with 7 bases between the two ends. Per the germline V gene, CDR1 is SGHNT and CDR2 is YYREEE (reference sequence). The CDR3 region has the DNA TGTGCCAGCAGCTTGGGTGCGGTCTATGGCTACACCTTC. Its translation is CASSLGAVYGYTF.

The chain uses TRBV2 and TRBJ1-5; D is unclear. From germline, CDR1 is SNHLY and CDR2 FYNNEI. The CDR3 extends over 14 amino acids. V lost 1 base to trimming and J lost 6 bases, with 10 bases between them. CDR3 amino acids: CASSEVNTGQPQHF. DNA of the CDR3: TGTGCCAGCAGTGAAGTAAACACCGGTCAGCCCCAGCATTTT. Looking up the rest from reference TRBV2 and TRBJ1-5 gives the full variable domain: EPEVTQTPSHQVTQMGQEVILRCVPISNHLYFYWYRQILGQKVEFLVSFYNNEISEKSEIFDDQFSVERPDGSNFTLKIRSTKLEDSAMYFCASSEVNTGQPQHFGDGTRLSIL.

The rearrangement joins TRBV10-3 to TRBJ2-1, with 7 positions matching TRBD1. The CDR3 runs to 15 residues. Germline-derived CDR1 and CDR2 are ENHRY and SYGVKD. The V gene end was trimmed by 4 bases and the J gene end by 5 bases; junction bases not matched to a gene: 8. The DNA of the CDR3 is TGTGCCATCAGTGCCGGAAAAGGGACAGACAATGAGCAGTTCTTC. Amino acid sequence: CAISAGKGTDNEQFF.

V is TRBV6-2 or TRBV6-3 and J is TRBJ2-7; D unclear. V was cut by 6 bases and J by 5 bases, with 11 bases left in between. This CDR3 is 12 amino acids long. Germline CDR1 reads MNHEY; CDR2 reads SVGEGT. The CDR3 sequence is CASSPGLDEQYF. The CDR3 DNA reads TGTGCCAGCAGCCCTGGGCTAGACGAGCAGTACTTC.

The chain's CDR3 is CASSPGTSGIYNEQFF. The CDR3 DNA is TGTGCCAGCAGCCCCGGGACTAGCGGAATATACAATGAGCAGTTCTTC. The chain has TRBV5-4 and TRBJ2-1, with 11 nucleotides matching TRBD2. The CDR3 contains 16 residues. From germline, CDR1 is SGHNT and CDR2 YYREEE (reference sequence). V was clipped by 4 bases and J by 4 bases; unmatched bases: 7.

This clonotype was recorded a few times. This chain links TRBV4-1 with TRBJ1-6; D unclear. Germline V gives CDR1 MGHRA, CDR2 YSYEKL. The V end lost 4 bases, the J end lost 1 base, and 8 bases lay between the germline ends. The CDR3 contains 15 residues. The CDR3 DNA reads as TGCGCCAGCAGCCCCCGGGGATCCTATAATTCACCCCTCCACTTT. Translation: CASSPRGSYNSPLHF.

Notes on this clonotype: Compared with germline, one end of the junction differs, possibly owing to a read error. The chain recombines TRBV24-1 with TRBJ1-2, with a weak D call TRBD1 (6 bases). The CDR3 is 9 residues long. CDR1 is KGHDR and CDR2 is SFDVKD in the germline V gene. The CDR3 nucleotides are TGTGCCACCACCCCCAGGGGCCTCTTC. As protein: CATTPRGLF.